This T cell receptor (beta chain) was sequenced in a study of Ad26.COV2.S vaccination and SARS-CoV-2 variants. The wider study: The vaccine Ad26.COV2.S was put into the muscle once, or twice with 56 days between.

The treatment here: some 20 received Ad26.COV2.S at low or high dose, single or two shots; about five received placebo; per-sample allocation not given. It was on day 63 after the first vaccine or placebo injection that samples were taken. Boston provided a donor who was an adult aged 18-55 years. Clones were read by immunoSEQ multiplex PCR, and TCRdb kept only the in-frame ones, dropping some. Of around 400,000 clones in the sample, about four fifths are singletons; the top ten hold about 8%. Trimming pared 5 bases from V and 3 bases from J, leaving 16 bases between. Germline V gives CDR1 SEHNR, CDR2 FQNEAQ (reference sequence). The CDR3 sequence is 15 residues long.

The specimen comprised peripheral blood, sampled in a trial of Ad26.COV2.S vaccine versus placebo. The chain is built from TRBV7-9 and TRBJ1-2; D is ambiguous. The source of this sequence is a person aged 18-60 years who received the Ad26.COV2.S COVID-19 vaccine or a placebo. CDR3 in DNA: TGTGCCAGCAGCCGCGAGCAGGCCGGATACTATGGCTACACCTTC. Translated: CASSREQAGYYGYTF.